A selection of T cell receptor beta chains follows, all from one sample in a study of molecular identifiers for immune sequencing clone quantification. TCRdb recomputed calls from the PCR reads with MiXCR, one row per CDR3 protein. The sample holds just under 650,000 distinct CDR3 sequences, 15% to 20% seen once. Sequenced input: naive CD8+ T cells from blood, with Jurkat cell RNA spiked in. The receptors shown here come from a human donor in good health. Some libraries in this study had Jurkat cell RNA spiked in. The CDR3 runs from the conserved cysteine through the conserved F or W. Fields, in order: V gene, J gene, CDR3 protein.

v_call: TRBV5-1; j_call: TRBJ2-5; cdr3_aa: CASSFRLAGGQETQYF
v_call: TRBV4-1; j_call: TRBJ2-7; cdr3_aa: CASGPVSRQTCEQYF
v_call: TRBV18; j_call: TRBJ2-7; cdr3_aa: CASSPASGTYEQYF
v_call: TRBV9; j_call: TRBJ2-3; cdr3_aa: CASSAAGTGDTDTQYF
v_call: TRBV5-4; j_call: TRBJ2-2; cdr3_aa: CASRGVLTGELFF
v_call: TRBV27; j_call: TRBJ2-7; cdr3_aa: CASSLLEGVAYEQYF
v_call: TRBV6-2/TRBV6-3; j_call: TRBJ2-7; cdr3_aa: CASSRRANNYEHYF
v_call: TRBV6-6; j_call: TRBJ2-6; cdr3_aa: CASIEPPLAGANVLTF
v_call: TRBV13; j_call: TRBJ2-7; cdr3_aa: CASSFYGQGVNEQYF
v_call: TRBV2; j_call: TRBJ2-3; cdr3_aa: CASAEGFGRGDTQYF
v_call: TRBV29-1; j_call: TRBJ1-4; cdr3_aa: CSVQGSFATNEKLFF
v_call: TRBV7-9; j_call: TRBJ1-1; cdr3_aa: CASSQPDRDKTEAFF
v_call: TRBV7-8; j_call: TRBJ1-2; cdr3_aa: CASSLAWTINSNYGYTF
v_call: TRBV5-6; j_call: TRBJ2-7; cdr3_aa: CASSLGGDRTYEQYF
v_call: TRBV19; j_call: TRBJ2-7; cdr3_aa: CASSYGTDSYEQYF
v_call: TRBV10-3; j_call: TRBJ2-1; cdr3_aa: CAISEFLSDEQFF
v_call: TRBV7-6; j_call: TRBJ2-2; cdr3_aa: CASSLGHNTGELFF
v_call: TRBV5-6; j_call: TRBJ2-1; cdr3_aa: CASSFGDRSYNEQFF
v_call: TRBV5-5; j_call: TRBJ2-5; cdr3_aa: CASSWTEETQYF
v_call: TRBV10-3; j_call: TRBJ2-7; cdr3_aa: CAISEGLASYEQYF
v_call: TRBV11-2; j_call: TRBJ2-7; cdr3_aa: CASSSPGRGKNEQYF
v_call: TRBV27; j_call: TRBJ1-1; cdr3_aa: CASSLSIGGLGTEAFF
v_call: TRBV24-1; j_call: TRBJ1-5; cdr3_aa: CATSTGGGQPQHF
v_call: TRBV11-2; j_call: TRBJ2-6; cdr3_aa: CASSTGRGQGTAGANVLTF
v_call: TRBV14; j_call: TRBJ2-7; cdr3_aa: CASSQRLAGVFYEQYF
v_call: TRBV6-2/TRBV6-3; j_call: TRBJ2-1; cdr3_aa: CASSYAPDSPYNEQFF
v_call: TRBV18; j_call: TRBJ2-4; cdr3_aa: CASSLCPEETKNIQYF
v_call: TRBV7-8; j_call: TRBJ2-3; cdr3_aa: CASSLEVLGTDTQYF
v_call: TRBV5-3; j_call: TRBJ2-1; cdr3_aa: CARSPNNEQFF
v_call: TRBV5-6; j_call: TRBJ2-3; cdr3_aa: CASSFGRQRASGRSRTDTQYF
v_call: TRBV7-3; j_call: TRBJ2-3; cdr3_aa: CASSNTDREDTQYF
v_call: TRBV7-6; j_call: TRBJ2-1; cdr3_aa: CASSLESGAPINEQFF
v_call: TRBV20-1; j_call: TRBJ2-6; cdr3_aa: CSTQTIMGGSGANVLTF
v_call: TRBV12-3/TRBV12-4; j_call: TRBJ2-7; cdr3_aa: CASSLSIEQYF
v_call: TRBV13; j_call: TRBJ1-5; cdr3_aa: CASSSSQPHGNQPQHF
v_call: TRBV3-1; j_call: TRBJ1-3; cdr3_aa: CATTDSGNTIYF
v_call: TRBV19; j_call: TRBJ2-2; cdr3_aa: CATRQGDGELFF
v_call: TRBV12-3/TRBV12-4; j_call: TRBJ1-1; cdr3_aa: CASSPTGTVFEAFF
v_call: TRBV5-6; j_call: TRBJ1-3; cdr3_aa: CASSLVESGNTIYF
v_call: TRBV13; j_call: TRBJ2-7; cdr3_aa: CASSSPSRAQYF
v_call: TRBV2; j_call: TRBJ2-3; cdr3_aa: CASRAGDTQYF
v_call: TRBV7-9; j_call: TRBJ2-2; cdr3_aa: CASSTPLGLAGNRGNTGELFF
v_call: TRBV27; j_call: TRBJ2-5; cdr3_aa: CASSSLYSGISQETQYF
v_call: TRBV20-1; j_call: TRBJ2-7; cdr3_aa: CSASSLAGAGEQYF
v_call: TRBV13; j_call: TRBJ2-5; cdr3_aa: CASSPTSGGAETQYF
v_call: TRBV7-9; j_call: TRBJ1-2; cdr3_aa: CASSTTGNSTF
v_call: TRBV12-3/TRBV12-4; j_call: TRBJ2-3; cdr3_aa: CASSFLSATDTQYF